Listed below are T cell receptor beta chains from one sample, sequenced in a study of CD8+CD57+ T cells in acquired aplastic anemia. TCRdb passed the reads through MiXCR, listing each CDR3 protein once. The table lists more than 100,000 distinct CDR3 sequences, around two fifths of them singletons. Material: sorted CD4+, CD8+, or CD8+CD57+ T cells (not recorded which) from PBMCs. The receptors were gathered from a human donor in good health, serving as a control. Both conserved end residues are part of each CDR3. The order of the fields is J gene, clone size, D gene, V gene, CDR3 DNA, CDR3 protein. A D gene is named only where the DNA matches it firmly. Not all rows give a size; the values are once, few, many and, for expanded clones, a class.

j_gene: TRBJ2-7; abundance: -; d_gene: -; v_gene: TRBV11-3; CDR3nt: TGTGCCAGCAGCTTAGTAGGACTTACCTACGAGCAGTACTTC; CDR3aa: CASSLVGLTYEQYF
j_gene: TRBJ2-7; abundance: -; d_gene: -; v_gene: TRBV10-3; CDR3nt: TGTGCCATCGGGGGGAGCGGCGAGCAGTACTTC; CDR3aa: CAIGGSGEQYF
j_gene: TRBJ1-2; abundance: -; d_gene: -; v_gene: TRBV20-1; CDR3nt: TGCAGTGCCCATACCGGGCGGGGTGAAGGTTATGGCTACACCTTC; CDR3aa: CSAHTGRGEGYGYTF
j_gene: TRBJ2-7; abundance: -; d_gene: -; v_gene: TRBV20-1; CDR3nt: TGCAGTGCTAGAGGAGGTGGGGGAGTCGGGTTATCCGAGCAGTACTTC; CDR3aa: CSARGGGGVGLSEQYF
j_gene: TRBJ1-5; abundance: once; d_gene: -; v_gene: TRBV7-6; CDR3nt: TGTGCCAGCAGCTTAAGGGGGATCGATCAGCCCCAGCATTTT; CDR3aa: CASSLRGIDQPQHF
j_gene: TRBJ1-4; abundance: many; d_gene: -; v_gene: TRBV11-3; CDR3nt: TGTGCCAGCAGCTTATCGAGGGATGAAAAACTGTTTTTT; CDR3aa: CASSLSRDEKLFF
j_gene: TRBJ2-7; abundance: -; d_gene: TRBD2; v_gene: TRBV20-1; CDR3nt: TGCAGTGCTAGAGATCGCCTAGCGGGGGTATACGAGCAGTACTTC; CDR3aa: CSARDRLAGVYEQYF
j_gene: TRBJ2-5; abundance: many; d_gene: -; v_gene: TRBV10-3; CDR3nt: TGTGCCATCAGTGAGGGCGTCCAAGAGACCCAGTACTTC; CDR3aa: CAISEGVQETQYF
j_gene: TRBJ1-2; abundance: -; d_gene: -; v_gene: TRBV13; CDR3nt: TGTGCCAGCAGCCCTCTGGGGGGATCCCTCTATGGCTACACCTTC; CDR3aa: CASSPLGGSLYGYTF
j_gene: TRBJ1-2; abundance: many; d_gene: -; v_gene: TRBV19; CDR3nt: TGTGCCAGTAGTATTGAGCGGGGCTATGGCTACACCTTC; CDR3aa: CASSIERGYGYTF
j_gene: TRBJ2-1; abundance: once; d_gene: TRBD2; v_gene: TRBV24-1; CDR3nt: TGTGCCACCAGTGAAGCGGGAGGAAATGAGCAGTTCTTC; CDR3aa: CATSEAGGNEQFF
j_gene: TRBJ1-1; abundance: -; d_gene: -; v_gene: TRBV7-9; CDR3nt: TGTGCCAGCAGCCGTGCAGGGGCGTTTGAGGCTTTCTTT; CDR3aa: CASSRAGAFEAFF
j_gene: TRBJ1-4; abundance: many; d_gene: -; v_gene: TRBV12-3/TRBV12-4; CDR3nt: TGTGCCAGCAGTTTAAGGGGGGCAACTAATGAAAAACTGTTTTTT; CDR3aa: CASSLRGATNEKLFF
j_gene: TRBJ1-1; abundance: many; d_gene: -; v_gene: TRBV12-3/TRBV12-4; CDR3nt: TGTGCCAGCACCGAAATCGGGGGTATCACTGAAGCTTTCTTT; CDR3aa: CASTEIGGITEAFF
j_gene: TRBJ2-3; abundance: many; d_gene: -; v_gene: TRBV29-1; CDR3nt: TGCAGCGTGCGGGTCGTTTCGAGTCCGGCAGATACGCAGTATTTT; CDR3aa: CSVRVVSSPADTQYF
j_gene: TRBJ2-7; abundance: many; d_gene: TRBD1; v_gene: TRBV3-1; CDR3nt: TGTGCCAGCAGCCAAGCAGGGGGCGAGCAGTACTTC; CDR3aa: CASSQAGGEQYF
j_gene: TRBJ1-2; abundance: many; d_gene: -; v_gene: TRBV9; CDR3nt: TGTGCCAGCAGCGGGTTCGGCCCCTATGGCTACACCTTC; CDR3aa: CASSGFGPYGYTF
j_gene: TRBJ2-3; abundance: -; d_gene: TRBD2; v_gene: TRBV18; CDR3nt: TGTGCCAGCTCACCGGTCGGGACTAGCGGGGGTGGAGATACGCAGTATTTT; CDR3aa: CASSPVGTSGGGDTQYF
j_gene: TRBJ1-2; abundance: -; d_gene: -; v_gene: TRBV19; CDR3nt: TGTGCCAGTAGATCAAGGGAGATCGACTATGGCTACATCTTC; CDR3aa: CASRSREIDYGYIF
j_gene: TRBJ1-2; abundance: -; d_gene: TRBD1; v_gene: TRBV5-1; CDR3nt: TGCGCCAGCTATATCGGGACAGGGGGATATGGCTACACCTTC; CDR3aa: CASYIGTGGYGYTF
j_gene: TRBJ2-1; abundance: -; d_gene: -; v_gene: TRBV4-2; CDR3nt: TGTGCCAGCAGCCAAGAAAGAAAGGGGCTGTACAATGAGCAGTTCTTC; CDR3aa: CASSQERKGLYNEQFF
j_gene: TRBJ2-1; abundance: few; d_gene: TRBD2; v_gene: TRBV30; CDR3nt: TGTGCCTGCGCTCCTTCGGTGGGACTAGCGGGAGTTGCTGAGCAGTTCTTC; CDR3aa: CACAPSVGLAGVAEQFF
j_gene: TRBJ2-7; abundance: once; d_gene: TRBD2; v_gene: TRBV10-3; CDR3nt: TGTGCCACCGCCCCGACTAGCGCAACCTACGAGCAGTACTTC; CDR3aa: CATAPTSATYEQYF
j_gene: TRBJ1-1; abundance: many; d_gene: TRBD1; v_gene: TRBV12-3/TRBV12-4; CDR3nt: TGTGCCAGCAGACCCGGACAGGGGGCCGAAGCTTTCTTT; CDR3aa: CASRPGQGAEAFF
j_gene: TRBJ1-3; abundance: few; d_gene: -; v_gene: TRBV19; CDR3nt: TGTGCCAGTAGTATAACTGGAAACACCATATATTTT; CDR3aa: CASSITGNTIYF
j_gene: TRBJ1-2; abundance: few; d_gene: TRBD1; v_gene: TRBV29-1; CDR3nt: TGCAGCGTCGAGGACAGGGTGGGCCTCTATCGCTACACCTTC; CDR3aa: CSVEDRVGLYRYTF